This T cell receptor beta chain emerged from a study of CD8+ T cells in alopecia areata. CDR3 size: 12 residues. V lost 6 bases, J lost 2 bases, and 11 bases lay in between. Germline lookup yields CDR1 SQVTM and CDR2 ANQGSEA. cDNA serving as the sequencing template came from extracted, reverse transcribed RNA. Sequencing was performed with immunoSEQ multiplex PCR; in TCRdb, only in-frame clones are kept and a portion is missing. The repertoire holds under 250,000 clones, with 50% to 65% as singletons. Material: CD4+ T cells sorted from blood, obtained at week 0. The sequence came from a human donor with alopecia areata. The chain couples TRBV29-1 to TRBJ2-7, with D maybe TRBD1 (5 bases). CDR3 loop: CSVRVEAYEQYF. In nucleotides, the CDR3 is TGCAGCGTCAGGGTCGAAGCCTACGAGCAGTACTTC.